Shown below are 20 T cell receptor beta chains from a single sample sequenced in a study of T cell responses to AZD1222 COVID-19 vaccine (dated by TCRdb to the early 2020s). In the paper's terms, the time point label means: about 28 days (+/-7) after the second vaccine dose. The library was prepared using the immunoSEQ multiplex PCR assay. The clones in this table, taken by TCRdb from immuneACCESS, are in-frame only. Not every clone is retained; where verified, under half of the shortfall comes from an unresolved V gene, and the cause of the rest is unknown. A total of about 90,000 clones appear in this sample, around nine tenths of them only once. Jointly, the top ten make up over 10% of the sample. The sequences come from peripheral blood, collected 28 days after the second AZD1222 dose. The receptors derive from an adult who received the AZD1222 COVID-19 vaccine.

V gene TRBV4-3 combines with J gene TRBJ2-2; D is unclear. Trimming took 3 bases from V and 3 from J, leaving 2 bases between them. The CDR3 has 12 amino acids. From germline, CDR1 is LGHNA and CDR2 YSLEER. The CDR3 coding sequence is TGCGCCAGCAGCCAGTACACCGGGGAGCTGTTTTTT. Protein sequence: CASSQYTGELFF.

The J gene is TRBJ1-2, the V gene TRBV9; D gene unclear. The V gene's germline CDR1 is SGDLS and CDR2 YYNGEE. With 0 bases removed from V and 3 bases from J, the gap between germline ends came to 15 bases. This CDR3 is 16 amino acids long. The CDR3 region has the DNA TGTGCCAGCAGCGTAGCGTTGGACCGTCCCTACTATGGCTACACCTTC. Residues: CASSVALDRPYYGYTF.

This clone was observed a few times. The chain joins TRBV9 to TRBJ2-1; no definite D call. The V and J ends lost 3 bases and 8 bases respectively, with 9 bases between them. From germline, CDR1 is SGDLS and CDR2 YYNGEE. The CDR3 totals 12 residues. This chain's CDR3 is CASSGPTDEQFF. As DNA, the CDR3 is TGTGCCAGCAGCGGACCTACGGATGAGCAGTTCTTC.

The chain is built from TRBV5-4 and TRBJ1-4; D remains ambiguous. The length of the CDR3 is 12 residues. Trimming removed 1 base from V and 7 bases from J, with 5 bases in between. Germline CDR1 reads SGHNT; CDR2 reads YYREEE (reference sequence). The CDR3 region has the DNA TGTGCCAGCAGCTTGTTGGGTGAAAAACTGTTTTTT. Translated, it gives CASSLLGEKLFF.

The V gene is TRBV18, the J gene TRBJ2-3, with TRBD2 identical over 14 bases. The CDR3 extends over 16 amino acids. CDR1 and CDR2 (germline): KGHSH, LQKENI. J was trimmed by 2 bases and V by 4 bases; bases with no gene match: 2. CDR3 DNA sequence: TGTGCCAGCTCACAGGGACTAGCGGGAGTCACAGATACGCAGTATTTT. Encoded protein: CASSQGLAGVTDTQYF.

This sequence joins TRBV30 and TRBJ1-4; possible D gene TRBD1, 6 bases. The germline V and J ends were trimmed by 0 bases and 3 bases, with 11 bases remaining between them. Germline assignment: CDR1 GTSNPN and CDR2 SVGIG (reference sequence). The CDR3 length is 15 residues. The CDR3 DNA follows: TGTGCCTGGAGTGTACCGGGGGCGGCTAATGAAAAACTGTTTTTT. Translation gives CAWSVPGAANEKLFF. The variable domain in full, completed from reference TRBV30 and TRBJ1-4, reads SQTIHQWPATLVQPVGSPLSLECTVEGTSNPNLYWYRQAAGRGLQLLFYSVGIGQISSEVPQNLSASRPQDRQFILSSKKLLLSDSGFYLCAWSVPGAANEKLFFGSGTQLSVL.

The genes are TRBV19 and TRBJ1-6; TRBD1 might be the D (5 bases). The germline gives CDR1 LNHDA, CDR2 SQIVND (reference sequence). The ends were cut back, 4 bases at V and 0 bases at J, with 13 bases in the middle. The length of the CDR3 is 17 residues. CDR3 in amino acids: CASSKSGPSSYNSPLHF. CDR3 coding DNA: TGTGCCAGTAGTAAGTCAGGGCCGAGCTCCTATAATTCACCCCTCCACTTT.

The genes are TRBV7-8 and TRBJ1-5; D unclear. The CDR3 sequence is 13 residues long. Between the trimmed V and J ends, which lost 1 base and 5 bases, there was a span of 6 bases. Germline V CDR1 and CDR2: SGHVS, FQNEAQ. Here the CDR3 DNA reads TGTGCCAGCAGCTTAGAGGGTGATCAGCCCCAGCATTTT. It translates to CASSLEGDQPQHF.

The CDR3 sequence: CASSPQKEGHEQYF. CDR3 in DNA: TGTGCCAGCTCACCACAGAAGGAGGGTCACGAGCAGTACTTC. The rearrangement links TRBV18 to TRBJ2-7; weak D call: TRBD2 (6 bases). V gave up 1 base and J gave up 5 bases, with 12 bases separating them. The CDR3 runs 14 residues. The germline gives CDR1 KGHSH, CDR2 LQKENI.

The CDR3 bases are TGTGCCAGCAGCTTGACAGGGGGCGAAGAGACCCAGTACTTC. Its translation is CASSLTGGEETQYF. The rearrangement uses TRBV5-4 and TRBJ2-5; 9 bases line up with TRBD1. CDR1 and CDR2 from the germline V gene are SGHNT and YYREEE (reference sequence). The CDR3 contains 14 residues. J gave up 3 bases and V 1 base, and 1 base lay outside the gene matches. Drawing the rest from reference TRBV5-4 and TRBJ2-5, the complete variable domain is ETGVTQSPTHLIKTRGQQVTLRCSSQSGHNTVSWYQQALGQGPQFIFQYYREEENGRGNFPPRFSGLQFPNYSSELNVNALELDDSALYLCASSLTGGEETQYFGPGTRLLVL.

The chain recombines TRBV6-2 or TRBV6-3 with TRBJ2-1; D may correspond to TRBD1 or TRBD2 (5 bases each). The V gene's germline CDR1 is MNHEY and CDR2 SVGEGT. Trimming took 4 bases from V and 3 from J, leaving 10 bases between them. The CDR3 extends over 14 amino acids. This CDR3 is CASSWGTNYNEQFF. The CDR3 DNA is TGTGCCAGCAGTTGGGGGACCAACTACAATGAGCAGTTCTTC.

This chain joins TRBV30 and TRBJ2-7; possibly TRBD2 for D (5 bases). Germline values: CDR1 GTSNPN, CDR2 SVGIG (reference sequence). The CDR3 runs 14 residues. Trimming removed 2 bases from V and 0 bases from J, with 11 bases in between. The CDR3 sequence: CAWSIGLSSYEQYF. CDR3 DNA: TGTGCCTGGAGTATCGGACTGAGCTCCTACGAGCAGTACTTC.

The rearrangement uses TRBV20-1 and TRBJ1-5; D is ambiguous. Germline values: CDR1 DFQATT, CDR2 SNEGSKA (reference sequence). This CDR3 comprises 14 residues. With 3 bases removed from V and 0 bases from J, the gap between germline ends came to 9 bases. The CDR3 sequence: CSASIYLSNQPQHF. The CDR3 DNA reads as TGCAGTGCTAGTATTTACCTTAGCAATCAGCCCCAGCATTTT.

The chain has TRBV7-2 and TRBJ2-1; 13 positions agree with TRBD2. Germline lookup yields CDR1 SGHTA and CDR2 FQGNSA. The CDR3 loop spans 17 amino acids. V was pared by 7 bases and J by 7 bases, with 13 bases of the junction left unmatched. The CDR3 DNA reads as TGTGCCAGCATCCAAGAAAGCGGGACTAGCGGGGTAAATGAGCAGTTCTTC. Translating gives CASIQESGTSGVNEQFF.

This clone was picked up a small number of times. The chain is built from TRBV3-1 (or the pseudogene TRBV3-2) and TRBJ2-1, with unresolved D. The V and J ends lost 3 bases and 3 bases respectively, with 6 bases between them. CDR1 LGHDT and CDR2 YNNKEL come from the germline V gene (reference sequence). The CDR3 runs to 13 residues. The CDR3: CASSQWGYNEQFF. CDR3 bases: TGTGCCAGCAGCCAGTGGGGCTACAATGAGCAGTTCTTC.

This chain connects TRBV18 to TRBJ1-1; D is perhaps TRBD1 (5 bases). This CDR3 region has 13 residues. Trimming stripped 2 bases from V and 4 bases from J, with 8 bases between. Germline V gives CDR1 KGHSH, CDR2 LQKENI. CDR3 sequence (DNA): TGTGCCAGCTCACCAGGGGGAAGCACTGAAGCTTTCTTT. Translating it yields CASSPGGSTEAFF. Supplemented by reference TRBV18 and TRBJ1-1, the full variable domain reads NAGVMQNPRHLVRRRGQEARLRCSPMKGHSHVYWYRQLPEEGLKFMVYLQKENIIDESGMPKERFSAEFPKEGPSILRIQQVVRGDSAAYFCASSPGGSTEAFFGQGTRLTVV.

J is TRBJ2-3 and V is TRBV5-1; D uncertain. CDR3 length: 17 residues. Germline CDR1 is SGHRS and CDR2 is YFSETQ. Trimming left V 0 bases short and J 1 base short, with 15 bases between. As DNA, the CDR3 is TGCGCCAGCAGCTTGGTTACCCAAATGGTGGGCACAGATACGCAGTATTTT. Protein sequence: CASSLVTQMVGTDTQYF. The full variable domain, its missing parts supplied by reference TRBV5-1 and TRBJ2-3, is KAGVTQTPRYLIKTRGQQVTLSCSPISGHRSVSWYQQTPGQGLQFLFEYFSETQRNKGNFPGRFSGRQFSNSRSEMNVSTLELGDSALYLCASSLVTQMVGTDTQYFGPGTRLTVL.

The chain combines TRBV4-1 with TRBJ2-7; 11 bases match TRBD2. This CDR3 region has 18 residues. CDR1 is MGHRA, CDR2 YSYEKL, per germline. After removal of 0 bases from V and 3 bases from J, the junction contained 10 bases not matched to a gene. This CDR3 reads CASSQERGLADLLYEQYF. The CDR3 region has the DNA TGCGCCAGCAGCCAAGAGAGGGGACTAGCGGACCTTCTCTACGAGCAGTACTTC.

This clone was recorded once. The chain couples TRBV6-5 to TRBJ1-2; D possibly corresponds to TRBD1 (5 bases). This CDR3 is 11 amino acids long. The V end lost 5 bases, the J end lost 7 bases, and 8 bases lay between the germline ends. The germline gives CDR1 MNHEY, CDR2 SVGAGI. Here the CDR3 DNA reads TGTGCCAGCAGTCCCAGGGTTGGCTACACCTTC. Amino acids: CASSPRVGYTF.

This chain connects TRBV5-6 to TRBJ2-3; 16 bases agree with TRBD2. Trimming cost V 4 bases and J 3 bases; bases outside gene matches: 5. The germline V gene encodes CDR1 SGHDT and CDR2 YYEEEE. This CDR3 comprises 17 residues. The CDR3 here is CASSPGTSGGATDTQYF. Written as DNA, the CDR3 is TGTGCCAGCAGCCCCGGGACTAGCGGGGGGGCGACAGATACGCAGTATTTT.